The 11 T cell receptor beta chains presented below share a single source sample, sequenced in a study of CD4+ T cells in melanoma. Generated by immunoSEQ multiplex PCR, the TCRdb table keeps only in-frame clones and is missing some. The table lists around 55,000 clones, roughly three quarters of them singletons, with roughly 4.5% in the top ten. Sequenced input: tumor tissue. These receptors originate from a human donor with melanoma.

The V and J genes are TRBV5-4 and TRBJ1-1; D is possibly TRBD1 (5 bases). The ends were cut back, 2 bases at V and 1 base at J, with 27 bases in the middle. The length of the CDR3 is 20 residues. CDR1 and CDR2 (germline): SGHNT, YYREEE (reference sequence). The CDR3 sequence: CASSFFGPSTVSSPNTEAFF. The CDR3 nucleotides are TGTGCCAGCAGCTTTTTCGGGCCCTCGACAGTCTCATCACCGAACACTGAAGCTTTCTTT.

This clone came up a few times. This chain joins TRBV19 and TRBJ1-1, with D uncertain. The CDR3 loop spans 13 amino acids. Germline lookup yields CDR1 LNHDA and CDR2 SQIVND (reference sequence). The germline V and J ends were trimmed by 5 bases and 0 bases, with 7 bases remaining between them. The CDR3 DNA reads TGTGCCAGTAGTGCATCTATGAACACTGAAGCTTTCTTT. It encodes CASSASMNTEAFF.

This chain joins TRBV5-1 and TRBJ2-1; TRBD1 matches at 10 bases. J lost 6 bases, V lost 4 bases, and 7 bases had no gene match. The CDR3 sequence is 15 residues long. Germline values: CDR1 SGHRS, CDR2 YFSETQ. The CDR3 DNA sequence: TGCGCCAGCAGCCCGCGACAGGGGGCGGGCAATGAGCAGTTCTTC. Amino acid sequence: CASSPRQGAGNEQFF.

By sample share, this clone is large. The chain has TRBV7-3 and TRBJ2-2; D call uncertain. V lost 4 bases, J lost 0 bases, and 0 bases lay in between. This CDR3 has 12 residues. Germline lookup yields CDR1 SGHTA and CDR2 FQGTGA. The CDR3 coding sequence is TGTGCCAGCAGCTCGAACACCGGGGAGCTGTTTTTT. Protein product: CASSSNTGELFF.

V is TRBV4-1 and J is TRBJ1-5; D not resolved. Germline lookup yields CDR1 MGHRA and CDR2 YSYEKL. The CDR3 length is 18 residues. The V and J ends lost 0 bases and 2 bases respectively, with 17 bases between them. CDR3 in DNA: TGCGCCAGCAGCCAAGAACACCTTCGGGGTTTCGGCAATCAGCCCCAGCATTTT. Translation gives CASSQEHLRGFGNQPQHF.

V gene TRBV28 combines with J gene TRBJ2-3; D uncertain. CDR1 is MDHEN, CDR2 SYDVKM, per germline. Trimming removed 7 bases from V and 8 bases from J, with 13 bases in between. The CDR3 sequence is 12 residues long. The DNA for the CDR3 is TGTGCCAGCACCCCGGGCCAAGGTACGCAGTATTTT. It is translated as CASTPGQGTQYF.

This clone has only one observation. V is TRBV6-1 and J is TRBJ2-7, with a possible D match to TRBD1 (5 bases). The CDR3 has 15 amino acids. Trimming pared 4 bases from V and 0 bases from J, leaving 13 bases between. Germline assignment: CDR1 MNHNS and CDR2 SASEGT. CDR3 DNA sequence: TGTGCCAGCAGTGTGTGGAACAGGAGCTCCTACGAGCAGTACTTC. Translated, it gives CASSVWNRSSYEQYF.

This clone was counted a few times. The chain combines TRBV6-6 with TRBJ1-1; 7 bases align to TRBD1. The J segment lost 0 bases and the V segment lost 8 bases, leaving 3 bases of the junction unmatched. Germline CDR1 and CDR2: MNHNY and SVGAGI (reference sequence). This CDR3 contains 13 residues. The CDR3 bases are TGTGCCAGCTTTGGGACAGTGAACACTGAAGCTTTCTTT. Translation: CASFGTVNTEAFF.

The sample holds many counts of this clone. The chain uses TRBV4-3 and TRBJ2-1, with D possibly being TRBD2 (6 bases). V lost 4 bases, J lost 7 bases, and 11 bases lay in between. Germline V gene data show CDR1 as LGHNA and CDR2 as YSLEER. The CDR3 loop spans 13 amino acids. CDR3 nucleotides: TGCGCCAGCAGCCCCGGGACTCTGAATGAGCAGTTCTTC. Translated: CASSPGTLNEQFF.

This clone was seen many times. This chain joins TRBV9 and TRBJ2-3; D remains unclear. This CDR3 is built from 14 residues. CDR1 SGDLS and CDR2 YYNGEE come from the germline V gene. V dropped 4 bases and J dropped 0 bases, with 9 bases sitting between them. CDR3 nucleotides: TGTGCCAGCAGCCCGGACGGTAGCACAGATACGCAGTATTTT. Encoded protein: CASSPDGSTDTQYF.

This rearrangement joins TRBV11-3 to TRBJ2-2; TRBD2 matches at 7 bases. CDR1 is SGHNT and CDR2 is YENEEA in the germline V gene. The CDR3 spans 14 residues. J was trimmed by 4 bases and V by 6 bases; bases with no gene match: 5. In nucleotides, the CDR3 is TGTGCCAGCAGGCGGGGCGGGGGCACCGGGGAGCTGTTTTTT. As protein: CASRRGGGTGELFF. Full variable domain (remainder filled in from reference TRBV11-3 and TRBJ2-2): EAGVVQSPRYKIIEKKQPVAFWCNPISGHNTLYWYLQNLGQGPELLIRYENEEAVDDSQLPKDRFSAERLKGVDSTLKIQPAELGDSAVYLCASRRGGGTGELFFGEGSRLTVL.